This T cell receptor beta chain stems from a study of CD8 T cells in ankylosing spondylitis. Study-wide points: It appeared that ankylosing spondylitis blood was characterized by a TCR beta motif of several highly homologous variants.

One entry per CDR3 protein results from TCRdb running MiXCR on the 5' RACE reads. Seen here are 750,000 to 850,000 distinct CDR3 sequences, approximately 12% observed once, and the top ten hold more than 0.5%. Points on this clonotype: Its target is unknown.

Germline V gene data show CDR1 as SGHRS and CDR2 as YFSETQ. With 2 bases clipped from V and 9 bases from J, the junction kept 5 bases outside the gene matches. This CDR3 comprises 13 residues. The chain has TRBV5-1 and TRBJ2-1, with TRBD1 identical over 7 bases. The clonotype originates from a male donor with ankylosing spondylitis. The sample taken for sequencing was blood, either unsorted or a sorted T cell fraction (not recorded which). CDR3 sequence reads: CASSLEGASEQFF. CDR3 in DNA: TGCGCCAGCAGCTTAGAGGGGGCCAGTGAGCAGTTCTTC.